The next 18 T cell receptor beta chains were all read from a single sample in a study of response to subunit inactivated influenza vaccine. TCRdb analysed the RT-PCR reads with MiXCR anew, one entry per CDR3 protein. The sample contains roughly 500,000 distinct CDR3 sequences, approximately 22% of which appear only once. The same sample was also studied in work on T cells expressing NK-cell markers. That paper states: Scientists made TCR beta cDNA using 5'RACE template switching with UMIs.

The sequencing here drew on CD4+ T cells sorted from PBMCs, taken about 13 days after vaccination. Every receptor here comes from a man aged 45 to 65 who received an inactivated influenza vaccine.

This clonotype showed up just a few times. This chain links TRBV28 with TRBJ2-5, with 8 bases identical to TRBD1. The CDR3 extends over 16 amino acids. Losses at the gene ends were 4 bases for V and 1 base for J; bases not matched to a gene: 8. The V gene's germline CDR1 is MDHEN and CDR2 SYDVKM. The CDR3 is CASSSKTGVRQETQYF. CDR3 bases: TGTGCCAGCAGTTCAAAGACAGGGGTACGCCAAGAGACCCAGTACTTC.

The CDR3 DNA sequence: TGTGCCAGCAGCTTTGGTGGCGGGACACCAGGCTACGAGCAGTACTTC. Its translation: CASSFGGGTPGYEQYF. This sequence joins TRBV7-2 and TRBJ2-7; D tentatively reads TRBD1 or TRBD2 (6 bases each). The CDR3 length is 16 residues. V was cut by 3 bases and J by 3 bases, with 18 bases left in between. Germline loops: CDR1 SGHTA, CDR2 FQGNSA.

V usage is TRBV7-2 and J usage is TRBJ2-3; no reliable D call. V dropped 2 bases and J dropped 4 bases, with 13 bases sitting between them. There are 15 residues in the CDR3. CDR1 and CDR2 from the germline V gene are SGHTA and FQGNSA. The CDR3 loop is CASSLRWAKADTQYF. The DNA for the CDR3 is TGTGCCAGCAGCTTAAGATGGGCAAAGGCAGATACGCAGTATTTT.

V gene TRBV10-3 combines with J gene TRBJ2-3; TRBD2 matches at 11 bases. Germline V CDR1 and CDR2: ENHRY, SYGVKD. The V and J ends lost 10 bases and 2 bases, in that order; junction bases with no gene match: 8. This CDR3 contains 15 residues. CDR3 loop: CASKATSGVTDTQYF. CDR3 DNA sequence: TGTGCCAGCAAAGCGACTAGCGGGGTCACAGATACGCAGTATTTT.

This clonotype was detected many times. The chain joins TRBV7-9 to TRBJ2-5; TRBD1 agrees at 10 bases. Trimming cost V 3 bases and J 4 bases; bases outside gene matches: 5. CDR1 is SEHNR and CDR2 is FQNEAQ in the germline V gene (reference sequence). The CDR3 extends over 15 amino acids. The chain's CDR3 is CASSFGQGGGETQYF. CDR3 coding DNA: TGTGCCAGCAGCTTCGGACAGGGGGGCGGAGAGACCCAGTACTTC.

This clonotype has only a few counts. The V gene is TRBV12-3 or TRBV12-4, the J gene TRBJ2-5, with 8 bases fitting TRBD1. Germline trimming cut 3 bases from V and 1 base from J; bases unmatched to any gene: 4. The CDR3 contains 15 residues. CDR3 region: CASSLGGQVQETQYF. The CDR3 DNA sequence: TGTGCCAGCAGTTTGGGGGGACAGGTCCAAGAGACCCAGTACTTC.

J is TRBJ1-2 and V is TRBV29-1; possibly TRBD1 for D (5 bases). This CDR3 has 11 residues. V lost 4 bases and J lost 3, with 6 bases in between. CDR1 and CDR2 (germline): SQVTM, ANQGSEA. This CDR3 is CSVAGYYGYTF. Written as DNA, the CDR3 is TGCAGCGTTGCAGGGTACTATGGCTACACCTTC.

This clonotype showed up just a few times. The genes are TRBV7-9 and TRBJ2-2; D call uncertain. Trimming pared 1 base from V and 4 bases from J, leaving 10 bases between. The CDR3 spans 15 residues. Germline lookup yields CDR1 SEHNR and CDR2 FQNEAQ (reference sequence). The CDR3 sequence: CASSLVATSTGELFF. The DNA of the CDR3 is TGTGCCAGCAGCTTAGTCGCTACATCCACCGGGGAGCTGTTTTTT.

This chain connects TRBV30 to TRBJ2-7; unclear D gene. Deletions cut 8 bases from V and 1 base from J, with 12 bases between. CDR1 and CDR2 from the germline V gene are GTSNPN and SVGIG (reference sequence). CDR3 length: 12 amino acids. The CDR3: CAGKGRSYEQYF. The DNA for the CDR3 is TGTGCCGGGAAGGGTCGGTCCTACGAGCAGTACTTC.

The sample holds a few counts of this clonotype. The genes are TRBV21-1 and TRBJ1-3. TRBV21-1 is described as a pseudogene. This CDR3 is 16 amino acids long. The CDR3 DNA reads as TGTGCCAGCAGCAAAGCAGGCAGAGCCTCTGGAAACACCATATATTTT. This gives the protein CASSKAGRASGNTIYF.

The chain employs TRBV4-2 and TRBJ2-7; 11 bases line up with TRBD2. J was trimmed by 7 bases and V by 7 bases; bases with no gene match: 33. Germline V gene data show CDR1 as LGHNA and CDR2 as YNFKEQ. The length of the CDR3 is 22 residues. CDR3 region: CASTPLPTGLADPLPRLWEQYF. In DNA, the CDR3 is TGTGCCAGCACCCCTCTTCCTACGGGACTAGCGGATCCACTCCCTAGACTTTGGGAGCAGTACTTC.

In this sample, this clonotype turned up a few times. The chain couples TRBV5-1 to TRBJ1-3; 9 positions agree with TRBD1. The trim removed 4 bases at V and 5 bases at J, leaving 4 bases unmatched. The CDR3 has 14 residues. Germline assignment: CDR1 SGHRS and CDR2 YFSETQ. CDR3 nucleotides: TGCGCCAGCAGCGTGGACAGGGGTAGAAACACCATATATTTT. Its protein is CASSVDRGRNTIYF.

This clonotype is a singleton in its sample. V and J are TRBV18 and TRBJ2-7; no clear D. The CDR3 length is 14 residues. Trimming took off 6 bases at V and 3 bases at J, with 15 bases between the two ends. The germline gives CDR1 KGHSH, CDR2 LQKENI. CDR3 coding DNA: TGTGCCAGCTCTCCCCCCGGGCTAAACTACGAGCAGTACTTC. The encoded protein is CASSPPGLNYEQYF. Full variable domain (remainder filled in from reference TRBV18 and TRBJ2-7): NAGVMQNPRHLVRRRGQEARLRCSPMKGHSHVYWYRQLPEEGLKFMVYLQKENIIDESGMPKERFSAEFPKEGPSILRIQQVVRGDSAAYFCASSPPGLNYEQYFGPGTRLTVT.

The chain employs TRBV15 and TRBJ2-4; D remains ambiguous. V lost 4 bases and J 3 bases, leaving 13 bases between the germline ends. This CDR3 contains 15 residues. CDR1 is LNHNV, CDR2 YYDKDF, per germline (reference sequence). The chain's CDR3 is CATSTGLFDKNIQYF. CDR3 coding DNA: TGTGCCACCAGCACCGGGTTGTTCGACAAAAACATTCAGTACTTC.

V usage is TRBV4-1 and J usage is TRBJ2-2; possibly TRBD1 or TRBD2 for D (5 bases each). The CDR3 length is 14 residues. The germline V gene has CDR1 MGHRA and CDR2 YSYEKL. V was pared by 3 bases and J by 4 bases, with 9 bases between. The CDR3 bases are TGCGCCAGCAGCCAGCAGGGACGCACCGGGGAGCTGTTTTTT. Translated: CASSQQGRTGELFF.

The chain combines TRBV20-1 with TRBJ1-1; no reliable D call. Germline CDR1 and CDR2: DFQATT and SNEGSKA (reference sequence). The CDR3 is 14 amino acids. The V and J ends lost 0 bases and 1 base respectively, with 9 bases between them. CDR3 coding DNA: TGCAGTGCTAGAGATTGGGGTTCGAACACTGAAGCTTTCTTT. This codes for CSARDWGSNTEAFF.

The chain recombines TRBV6-5 with TRBJ2-7, with D possibly matching TRBD2 (5 bases). V gave up 0 bases and J gave up 2 bases, with 8 bases separating them. The CDR3 sequence is 14 residues long. Germline assignment: CDR1 MNHEY and CDR2 SVGAGI. CDR3 loop: CASSYSGRTYEQYF. CDR3 in DNA: TGTGCCAGCAGTTACTCTGGGAGAACCTACGAGCAGTACTTC.

This chain links TRBV11-2 with TRBJ2-1; 9 positions agree with TRBD2. This CDR3 comprises 18 residues. Germline trimming cut 5 bases from V and 3 bases from J; bases unmatched to any gene: 14. CDR1 is SGHAT and CDR2 is FQNNGV in the germline V gene. CDR3 region: CASSHHRPRGGHYNEQFF. CDR3 sequence (DNA): TGTGCCAGCAGCCACCATCGCCCGCGGGGGGGCCACTACAATGAGCAGTTCTTC.